This T cell receptor (beta chain) was sequenced during a study of T cell clonality in common variable immunodeficiency. The study, taken as a whole, reports: CVID subjects had higher TCRbeta clonality than healthy controls, most marked in about a third. Compared with controls, CVID subjects had fewer shared TCRbeta clones.

CVID and control samples used equivalent genomic DNA input. The assay was immunoSEQ multiplex PCR, and TCRdb's table has in-frame clones only and misses some. The specimen gives more than 30,000 clones without singletons; the ten biggest hold approximately 4%. This clone was counted ten times or more. Its antigen is currently unknown. The read ends 3 residues shy of where the CDR3 ends; the end is completed using the germline J gene. Germline loops: CDR1 MNHEY, CDR2 SVGEGT. The CDR3 loop spans 15 amino acids. Trimming removed 6 bases at V and 2 bases at J, with 14 bases between. Sample: peripheral blood mononuclear cells. The sequence was collected from a person between 18 and 75 years old in good health. V and J are TRBV6-2 or TRBV6-3 and TRBJ2-1; tentative D call: TRBD2 (6 bases). CDR3 loop: CASRATGTAYNEQFF. CDR3 DNA, as far as it was read: TGTGCCAGCAGAGCGACCGGGACTGCCTACAATGAG.